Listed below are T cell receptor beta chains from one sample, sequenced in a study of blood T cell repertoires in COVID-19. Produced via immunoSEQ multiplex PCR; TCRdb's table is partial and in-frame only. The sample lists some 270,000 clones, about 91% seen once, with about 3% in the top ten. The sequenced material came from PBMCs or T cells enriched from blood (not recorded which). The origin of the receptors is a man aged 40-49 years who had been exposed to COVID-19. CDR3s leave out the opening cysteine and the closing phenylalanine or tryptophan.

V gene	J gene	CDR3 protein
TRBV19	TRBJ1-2	ASSIFAPGQGNGYT
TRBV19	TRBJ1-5	ASSTVGSNQPQH
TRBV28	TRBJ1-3	ASIPQGALGNTIY
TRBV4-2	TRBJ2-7	ASSQDLTGDFYEQY
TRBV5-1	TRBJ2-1	ASSFAQGRYNEQF
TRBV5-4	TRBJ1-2	ASSSGEYGYT
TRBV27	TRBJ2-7	ASSLFSGGSEQY
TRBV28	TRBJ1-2	ASSLTSGTGYGYT
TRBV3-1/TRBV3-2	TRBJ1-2	ASSRRQDYGYT
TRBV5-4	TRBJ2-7	ASSDKGTVSYEQY